This T cell receptor beta chain appears in the sequencing data of a study of memory CD4+ T cells and cytomegalovirus serostatus. Turning to the study itself: Healthy Belgian adult donors included under ten CMV-positive and about two dozen CMV-negative people.

The CDR3 is 11 residues long. The ends were cut back, 6 bases at V and 2 bases at J, with 3 bases in the middle. The germline V gene has CDR1 SNHLY and CDR2 FYNNEI. Single viable CD3+CD4+CD8-CD45RO+ cells were sorted as the memory CD4+ T cells. Serum IgG to CMV pp150, pp28, p38 and p52 defined serostatus. Positive selection with CD4 microbeads enriched total CD4+ T cells. Using immunoSEQ multiplex PCR, the repertoire was profiled, and TCRdb retains in-frame clones only, with some absent. The data hold approximately 70,000 clones, with approximately 80% observed a single time. Sequencing used memory CD4+ T cells from blood. This TCR was recovered from an adult in good health and CMV-seropositive. The chain couples TRBV2 to TRBJ2-3; D unresolved. CDR3 sequence reads: CASRYTDTQYF. The CDR3 nucleotides read TGTGCCAGCAGATACACAGATACGCAGTATTTT.